Described below is a single TCR beta chain sequence and its context. Its antigen remains unknown. This entry comes from a study of neoadjuvant nivolumab and ipilimumab in lung cancer. Study context: The combination arm added day-1 ipilimumab 1 mg/kg to nivolumab 3 mg/kg on days 1, 15, 29.

Method: immunoSEQ multiplex PCR; TCRdb's copy keeps in-frame clones and lacks some. This table holds approximately 35,000 clones, approximately 92% found once. Germline V CDR1 and CDR2: SGHVS, FNYEAQ. CDR3 length: 16 amino acids. V lost 1 base and J lost 1; bases outside the gene matches: 2. Findings and caveats of the study: TCR receptors were sequenced in few samples. Blood richness before therapy tracked richness in tumors resected after neoadjuvant therapy.

This receptor was identified in an adult with non-small cell lung cancer. This material consisted of peripheral blood, taken after neoadjuvant nivolumab, alone or with ipilimumab, at or shortly before surgery. The chain is built from TRBV7-6 and TRBJ2-3; 10 bases match TRBD2. The CDR3: CASSLVLAGGTDTQYF. Written as DNA, the CDR3 is TGTGCCAGCAGCTTAGTTCTAGCGGGGGGCACAGATACGCAGTATTTT.